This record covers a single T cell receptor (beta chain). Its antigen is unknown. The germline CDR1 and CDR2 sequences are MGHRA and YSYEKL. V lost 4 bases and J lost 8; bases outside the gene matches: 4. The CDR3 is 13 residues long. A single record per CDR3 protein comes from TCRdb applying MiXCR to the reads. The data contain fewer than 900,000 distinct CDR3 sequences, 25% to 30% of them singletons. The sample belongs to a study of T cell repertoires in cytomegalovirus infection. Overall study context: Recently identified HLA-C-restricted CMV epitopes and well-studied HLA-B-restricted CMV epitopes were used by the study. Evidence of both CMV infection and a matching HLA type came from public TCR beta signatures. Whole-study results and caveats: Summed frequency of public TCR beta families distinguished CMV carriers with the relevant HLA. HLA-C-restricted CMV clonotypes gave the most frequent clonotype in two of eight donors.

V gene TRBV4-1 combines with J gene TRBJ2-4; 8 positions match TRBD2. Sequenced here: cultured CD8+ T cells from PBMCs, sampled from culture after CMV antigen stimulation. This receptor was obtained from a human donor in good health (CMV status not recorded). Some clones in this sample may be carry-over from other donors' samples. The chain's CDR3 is CASSLHGGDIQYF. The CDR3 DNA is TGCGCCAGCAGCCTCCACGGGGGGGACATTCAGTACTTC.